Shown below are 17 T cell receptor beta chains from a single sample sequenced in a study of CD8+ T cells in alopecia areata. Sample treatment: oral pan-JAK inhibitor, 5-10 mg twice daily. Extracted from the samples, RNA was reverse transcribed into cDNA to serve as the sequencing template. Sequenced by immunoSEQ multiplex PCR; TCRdb stores in-frame clones only, minus some. This table holds about 190,000 clones, approximately 61% found once. The sequencing used CD4+ T cells sorted from blood, collected at week 24, from a patient treated with tofacitinib. Source of these receptors: a human donor with alopecia areata.

This clone was picked up a small number of times. The V call is TRBV7-8, the J call TRBJ1-1; 9 bases map to TRBD1. Germline V gene data show CDR1 as SGHVS and CDR2 as FQNEAQ. V gave up 4 bases and J gave up 4 bases; unmatched junction bases: 7. This CDR3 region has 15 residues. The CDR3 loop is CASSSRDRAGTEAFF. The DNA for the CDR3 is TGTGCCAGCAGCTCCCGGGACAGGGCGGGCACTGAAGCTTTCTTT.

This clone is medium-sized. The chain links TRBV6-4 to TRBJ2-1; 12 bases fit TRBD2. Germline loops: CDR1 MRHNA, CDR2 SNTAGT. V was clipped by 0 bases and J by 8 bases; unmatched bases: 2. The CDR3 has 15 residues. CDR3 amino acids: CASSDSTSGGDEQFF. Here the CDR3 DNA reads TGTGCCAGCAGTGACTCGACTAGCGGGGGAGATGAGCAGTTCTTC.

A remark on this clone: Other nucleotide sequences in the sample specify the same CDR3. V gene TRBV29-1 combines with J gene TRBJ2-2; D unclear. Germline V gene lookup returns CDR1 SQVTM and CDR2 ANQGSEA. V lost 6 bases and J 2 bases, leaving 7 bases between the germline ends. The CDR3 contains 12 residues. The CDR3 DNA reads TGCAGCGTGGGTTCAAACACCGGGGAGCTGTTTTTT. Translated: CSVGSNTGELFF.

The genes are TRBV30 and TRBJ1-2, with 10 bases identical to TRBD1. In germline, CDR1 is GTSNPN, CDR2 SVGIG (reference sequence). The CDR3 totals 13 residues. The trim removed 3 bases at V and 8 bases at J, leaving 6 bases unmatched. Written as DNA, the CDR3 is TGTGCCTGGAGCGCGGACAGGGGGAGAGGCTACACCTTC. This encodes CAWSADRGRGYTF.

The genes are TRBV2 and TRBJ1-5, with D perhaps matching TRBD1 (5 bases). Trimming removed 6 bases from V and 2 bases from J, with 26 bases in between. The CDR3 length is 19 residues. Germline values: CDR1 SNHLY, CDR2 FYNNEI. CDR3 nucleotide sequence: TGTGCCAGCAGCCAGGGTCCAAGCCGATCGGACATTGGCAATCAGCCCCAGCATTTT. This translates into CASSQGPSRSDIGNQPQHF.

CDR3 coding DNA: TGTGCCAGCAGTCCTTTATTTGCCGAGCAGTACTTC. This sequence encodes CASSPLFAEQYF. The chain combines TRBV2 with TRBJ2-7; D gene uncertain. V was pared by 5 bases and J by 6 bases, with 11 bases between. The CDR3 is 12 amino acids. In germline, CDR1 is SNHLY, CDR2 FYNNEI.

V gene TRBV27 combines with J gene TRBJ2-1; D ambiguous. The germline V gene has CDR1 MNHEY and CDR2 SMNVEV (reference sequence). Trimming shortened V by 6 bases and J by 3 bases, and 18 bases separated the two germline ends. There are 16 residues in the CDR3. The CDR3 DNA reads TGTGCCAGCAGCCCCGAGGTTTCGGGCTTCTACAATGAGCAGTTCTTC. This sequence encodes CASSPEVSGFYNEQFF.

V and J are TRBV30 and TRBJ1-2, with D uncertain. This CDR3 is 15 amino acids long. Germline values: CDR1 GTSNPN, CDR2 SVGIG (reference sequence). The V and J ends lost 1 base and 4 bases respectively, with 16 bases between them. The CDR3 loop reads CAWSATLGSTYGYTF. The DNA for the CDR3 is TGTGCCTGGAGTGCAACATTAGGGTCAACCTATGGCTACACCTTC.

This clone was detected only once. This rearrangement joins TRBV20-1 to TRBJ2-1; TRBD1 is a possible D gene (6 bases). The CDR3 spans 9 residues. Per the germline V gene, CDR1 is DFQATT and CDR2 is SNEGSKA (reference sequence). V lost 6 bases, J lost 9 bases, and 6 bases lay in between. The CDR3 region is CSAGGEQFF. The CDR3 DNA reads TGCAGTGCAGGGGGTGAGCAGTTCTTC.

Only one count was recorded for this clone. The rearrangement uses TRBV25-1 and TRBJ1-1, with no clear D. The germline V and J ends were trimmed by 4 bases and 1 base, with 7 bases remaining between them. The CDR3 extends over 13 amino acids. The germline CDR1 and CDR2 sequences are MGHDK and SYGVNS. This CDR3 is CASSGRANTEAFF. The CDR3 DNA follows: TGTGCCAGCAGTGGAAGGGCGAACACTGAAGCTTTCTTT.

J is TRBJ2-7 and V is TRBV4-3; D possibly uses TRBD1 or TRBD2 (5 bases each). The length of the CDR3 is 15 residues. V dropped 4 bases and J dropped 3 bases, with 16 bases sitting between them. Germline V lookup: CDR1 LGHNA, CDR2 YSLEER. Written as DNA, the CDR3 is TGCGCCAGCAGCCTGAGGGCAGGGTTTCTCTACGAGCAGTACTTC. Its protein is CASSLRAGFLYEQYF.

The rearrangement joins TRBV29-1 to TRBJ1-6, with 9 bases matching TRBD1. Germline CDR1 SQVTM, CDR2 ANQGSEA. V lost 6 bases and J lost 7; bases outside the gene matches: 10. The CDR3 runs 15 residues. In nucleotides, the CDR3 is TGCAGCGTAGGAACCGGGACAGGGAAAAATTCACCCCTCCACTTT. Protein: CSVGTGTGKNSPLHF.

This chain joins TRBV6-5 and TRBJ2-7, with 10 positions matching TRBD2. After removal of 5 bases from V and 6 bases from J, the junction contained 10 bases not matched to a gene. This CDR3 comprises 15 residues. CDR1 and CDR2 (germline): MNHEY, SVGAGI. CDR3 loop: CASSRSGGAFGEQYF. The CDR3 coding sequence is TGTGCCAGCAGTAGAAGCGGGGGGGCATTCGGCGAGCAGTACTTC.

The chain is built from TRBV5-1 and TRBJ2-3; 10 nucleotides agree with TRBD1. Germline V gene lookup returns CDR1 SGHRS and CDR2 YFSETQ. The CDR3 contains 15 residues. Unmatched junction bases numbered 4, after V lost 1 base and J lost 5 bases. CDR3 residues: CASSLRTGGGDTQYF. The CDR3 DNA reads TGCGCCAGCAGCTTGAGGACAGGGGGAGGAGATACGCAGTATTTT.

J is TRBJ2-2 and V is TRBV7-2; 7 bases match TRBD1. The V segment lost 0 bases and the J segment 4 bases; nucleotides outside the gene matches: 5. The CDR3 sequence is 16 residues long. The germline V gene has CDR1 SGHTA and CDR2 FQGNSA. The CDR3 bases are TGTGCCAGCAGCTTAGCCCCGACAGGGAGCACCGGGGAGCTGTTTTTT. It encodes CASSLAPTGSTGELFF.

There are many counts of this clone. The chain combines TRBV14 with TRBJ2-1; D ambiguous. CDR1 is SGHDN, CDR2 FVKESK, per germline. V lost 0 bases, J lost 4 bases, and 10 bases lay in between. The CDR3 contains 15 residues. CDR3: CASSQDSHRYNEQFF. The CDR3 nucleotides read TGTGCCAGCAGCCAAGATTCCCACAGATACAATGAGCAGTTCTTC.

In its sample, this clone was seen a few times. The rearrangement links TRBV7-9 to TRBJ2-3; weak D call: TRBD1 (5 bases). CDR1 and CDR2 (germline): SEHNR, FQNEAQ (reference sequence). The CDR3 covers 15 residues. Trimming removed 0 bases at V and 3 bases at J, with 10 bases between. In DNA, the CDR3 is TGTGCCAGCAGCTTAGCAGGGGAAAGGACAGATACGCAGTATTTT. This sequence encodes CASSLAGERTDTQYF.